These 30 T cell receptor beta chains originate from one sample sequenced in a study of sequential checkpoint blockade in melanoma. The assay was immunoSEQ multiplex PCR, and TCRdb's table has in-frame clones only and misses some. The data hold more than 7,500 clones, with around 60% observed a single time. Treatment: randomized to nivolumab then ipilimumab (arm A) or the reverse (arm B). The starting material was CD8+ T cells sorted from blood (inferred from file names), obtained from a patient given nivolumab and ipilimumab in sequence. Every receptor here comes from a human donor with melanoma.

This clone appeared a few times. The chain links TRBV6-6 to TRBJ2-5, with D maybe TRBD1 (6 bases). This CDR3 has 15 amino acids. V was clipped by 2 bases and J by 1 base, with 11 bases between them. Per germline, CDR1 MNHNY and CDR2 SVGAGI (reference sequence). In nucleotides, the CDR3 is TGTGCCAGCAGTTACCGGCAGGGGATCCAAGAGACCCAGTACTTC. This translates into CASSYRQGIQETQYF.

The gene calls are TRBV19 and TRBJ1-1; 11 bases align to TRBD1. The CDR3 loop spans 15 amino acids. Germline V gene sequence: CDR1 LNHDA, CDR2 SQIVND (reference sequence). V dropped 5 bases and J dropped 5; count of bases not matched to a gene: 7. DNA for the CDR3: TGTGCCAGTAGTCCCGGACAGGGGGCATGGACTGAAGCTTTCTTT. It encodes CASSPGQGAWTEAFF.

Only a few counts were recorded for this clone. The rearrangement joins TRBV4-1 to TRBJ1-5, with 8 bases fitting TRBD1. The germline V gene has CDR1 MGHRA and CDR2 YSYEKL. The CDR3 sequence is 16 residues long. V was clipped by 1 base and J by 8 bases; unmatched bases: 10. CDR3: CASSQGHSTGGKPQHF. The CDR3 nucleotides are TGCGCCAGCAGCCAAGGTCATTCCACAGGGGGGAAGCCCCAGCATTTT.

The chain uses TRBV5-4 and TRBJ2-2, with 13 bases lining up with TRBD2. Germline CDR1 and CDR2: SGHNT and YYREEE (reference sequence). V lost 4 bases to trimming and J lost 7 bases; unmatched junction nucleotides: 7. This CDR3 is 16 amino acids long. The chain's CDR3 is CASSHGLAGVLGELFF. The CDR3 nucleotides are TGTGCCAGCAGCCACGGACTAGCGGGAGTTCTCGGGGAGCTGTTTTTT.

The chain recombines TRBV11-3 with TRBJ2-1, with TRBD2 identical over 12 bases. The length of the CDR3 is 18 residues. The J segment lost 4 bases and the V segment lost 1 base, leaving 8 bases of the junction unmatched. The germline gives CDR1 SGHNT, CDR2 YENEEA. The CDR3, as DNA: TGTGCCAGCAGCTTAGGAGGAGCTAGCGGGGGGGGTTACAATGAGCAGTTCTTC. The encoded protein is CASSLGGASGGGYNEQFF.

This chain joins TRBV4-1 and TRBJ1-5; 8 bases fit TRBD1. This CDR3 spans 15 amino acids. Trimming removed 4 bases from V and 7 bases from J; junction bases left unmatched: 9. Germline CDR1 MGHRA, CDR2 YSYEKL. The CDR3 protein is CASSLMDREGQPQHF. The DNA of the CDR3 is TGCGCCAGCAGCCTCATGGACAGGGAGGGACAGCCCCAGCATTTT.

CDR3 bases: TGTGCCAGCAGTTACGACCGACTAGCGGGAGGGCGGAGCGGGTTCTTC. Protein sequence: CASSYDRLAGGRSGFF. V and J are TRBV28 and TRBJ2-1; 14 bases match TRBD2. The length of the CDR3 is 16 residues. V lost 4 bases and J lost 15; bases outside the gene matches: 14. Germline V gene sequence: CDR1 MDHEN, CDR2 SYDVKM.

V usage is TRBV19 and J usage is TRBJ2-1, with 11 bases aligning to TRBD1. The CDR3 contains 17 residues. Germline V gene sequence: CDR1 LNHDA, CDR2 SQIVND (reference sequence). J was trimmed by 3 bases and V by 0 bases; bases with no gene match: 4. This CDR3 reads CASSIDPGTGGYNEQFF. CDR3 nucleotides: TGTGCCAGTAGTATAGATCCTGGGACAGGGGGCTACAATGAGCAGTTCTTC.

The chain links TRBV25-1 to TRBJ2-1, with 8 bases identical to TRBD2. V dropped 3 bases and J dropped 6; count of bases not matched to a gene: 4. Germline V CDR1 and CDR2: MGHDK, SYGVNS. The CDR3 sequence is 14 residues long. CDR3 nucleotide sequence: TGTGCCAGCAGTGAGCCCGGGACTAGCAATGAGCAGTTCTTC. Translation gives CASSEPGTSNEQFF. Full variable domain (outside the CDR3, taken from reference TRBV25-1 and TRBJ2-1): EADIYQTPRYLVIGTGKKITLECSQTMGHDKMYWYQQDPGMELHLIHYSYGVNSTEKGDLSSESTVSRIRTEHFPLTLESARPSHTSQYLCASSEPGTSNEQFFGPGTRLTVL.

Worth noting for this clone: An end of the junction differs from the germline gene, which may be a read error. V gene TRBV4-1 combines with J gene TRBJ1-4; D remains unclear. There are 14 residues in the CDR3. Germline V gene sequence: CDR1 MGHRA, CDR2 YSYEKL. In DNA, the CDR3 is TGCGCCAGCAGCCCCCCAGAAATGAATGGAAAACTGTTTTTT. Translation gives CASSPPEMNGKLFF.

The CDR3 region has the DNA TGTGCCAGCAGCCCGACTAGCGGGGGGGCATACAATGAGCAGTTCTTC. This codes for CASSPTSGGAYNEQFF. V and J are TRBV7-7 and TRBJ2-1, with TRBD2 matching 14 bases. Germline CDR1 reads SSHAT; CDR2 reads FNYEAQ (reference sequence). The ends lost 5 bases at V and 4 bases at J; junction bases unmatched: 4. This CDR3 is built from 16 residues.

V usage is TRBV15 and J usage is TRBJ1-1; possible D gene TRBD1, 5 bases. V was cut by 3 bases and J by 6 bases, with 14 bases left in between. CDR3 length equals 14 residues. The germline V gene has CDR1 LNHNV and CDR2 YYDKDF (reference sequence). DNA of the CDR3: TGTGCCACCAGCAGGGACACGGGAGTTCCTGAAGCTTTCTTT. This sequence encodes CATSRDTGVPEAFF.

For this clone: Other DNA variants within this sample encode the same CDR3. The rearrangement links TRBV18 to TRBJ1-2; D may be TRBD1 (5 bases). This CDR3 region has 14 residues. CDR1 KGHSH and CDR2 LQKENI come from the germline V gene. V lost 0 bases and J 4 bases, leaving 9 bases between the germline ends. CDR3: CASSPPTESYGYTF. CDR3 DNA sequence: TGTGCCAGCTCACCACCGACAGAGAGCTATGGCTACACCTTC.

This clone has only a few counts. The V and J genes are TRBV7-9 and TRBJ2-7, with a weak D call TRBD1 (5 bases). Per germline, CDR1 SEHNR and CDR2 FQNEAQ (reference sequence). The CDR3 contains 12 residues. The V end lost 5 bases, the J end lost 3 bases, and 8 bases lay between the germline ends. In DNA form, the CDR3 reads TGTGCCAGCAGCCCAGGGATCTACGAGCAGTACTTC. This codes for CASSPGIYEQYF.

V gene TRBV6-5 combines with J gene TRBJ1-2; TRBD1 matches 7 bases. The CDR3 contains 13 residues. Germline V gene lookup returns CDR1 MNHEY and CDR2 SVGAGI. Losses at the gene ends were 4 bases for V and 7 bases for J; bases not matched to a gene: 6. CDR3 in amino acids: CASSSGQRVGYTF. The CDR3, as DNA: TGTGCCAGCAGTTCGGGACAGAGGGTTGGCTACACCTTC.

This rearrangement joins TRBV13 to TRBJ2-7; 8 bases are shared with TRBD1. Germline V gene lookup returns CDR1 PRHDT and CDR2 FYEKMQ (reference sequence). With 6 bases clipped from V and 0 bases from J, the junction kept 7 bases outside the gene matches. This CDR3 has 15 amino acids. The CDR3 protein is CASRQDRASSYEQYF. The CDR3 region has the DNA TGTGCCAGCAGACAGGACAGGGCGAGCTCCTACGAGCAGTACTTC.

Here the CDR3 reads CASSQDLSSSYNEQFF. The CDR3 DNA follows: TGCGCCAGCAGCCAAGATCTGTCTAGCTCCTACAATGAGCAGTTCTTC. This chain joins TRBV4-1 and TRBJ2-1; D is unresolved. The CDR3 sequence is 16 residues long. The germline V and J ends were trimmed by 0 bases and 0 bases, with 9 bases remaining between them. CDR1 and CDR2 (germline): MGHRA, YSYEKL.

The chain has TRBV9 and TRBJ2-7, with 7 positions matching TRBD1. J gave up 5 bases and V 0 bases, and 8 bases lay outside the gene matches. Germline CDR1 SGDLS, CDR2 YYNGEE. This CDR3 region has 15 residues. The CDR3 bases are TGTGCCAGCAGCGTAGGGGACAGCCGGGGCCACGAGCAGTACTTC. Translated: CASSVGDSRGHEQYF.

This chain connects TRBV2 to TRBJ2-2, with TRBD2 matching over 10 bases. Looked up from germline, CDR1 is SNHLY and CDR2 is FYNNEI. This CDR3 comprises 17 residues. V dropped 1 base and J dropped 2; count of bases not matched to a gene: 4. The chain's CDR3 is CASSEDWTSGNTGELFF. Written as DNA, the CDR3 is TGTGCCAGCAGTGAAGATTGGACTAGCGGAAACACCGGGGAGCTGTTTTTT.

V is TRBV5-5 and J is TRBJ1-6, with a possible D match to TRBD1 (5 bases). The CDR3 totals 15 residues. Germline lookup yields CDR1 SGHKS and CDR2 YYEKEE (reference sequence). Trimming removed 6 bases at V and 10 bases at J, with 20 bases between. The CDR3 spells CASTSPSGTRSPLHF. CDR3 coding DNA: TGTGCCAGCACCTCACCTAGCGGGACTAGATCACCCCTCCACTTT.

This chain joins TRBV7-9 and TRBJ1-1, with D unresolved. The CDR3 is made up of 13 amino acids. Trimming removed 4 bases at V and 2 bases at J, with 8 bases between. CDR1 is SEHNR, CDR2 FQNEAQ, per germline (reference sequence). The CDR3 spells CASSSRGNTEAFF. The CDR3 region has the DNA TGTGCCAGCAGCTCGAGAGGAAACACTGAAGCTTTCTTT.

This chain's CDR3 is CASSIVGGTEQYF. The CDR3 DNA sequence: TGTGCCAGCAGTATCGTCGGGGGGACCGAGCAGTACTTC. The chain has TRBV28 and TRBJ2-7, with TRBD2 matching 7 bases. The CDR3 consists of 13 residues. Trimming removed 5 bases from V and 6 bases from J; junction bases left unmatched: 7. Germline assignment: CDR1 MDHEN and CDR2 SYDVKM.

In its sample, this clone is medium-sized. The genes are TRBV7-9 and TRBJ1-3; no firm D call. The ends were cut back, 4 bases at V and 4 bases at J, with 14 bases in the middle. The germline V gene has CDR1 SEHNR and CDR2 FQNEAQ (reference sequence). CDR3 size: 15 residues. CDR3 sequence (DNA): TGTGCCAGCAGCTGGGAGAGGACTGTCGGAAACACCATATATTTT. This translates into CASSWERTVGNTIYF.

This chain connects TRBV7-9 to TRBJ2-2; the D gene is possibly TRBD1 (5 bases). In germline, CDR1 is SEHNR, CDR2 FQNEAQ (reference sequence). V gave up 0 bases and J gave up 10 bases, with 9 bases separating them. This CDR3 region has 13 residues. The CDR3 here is CASSLATATELFF. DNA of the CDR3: TGTGCCAGCAGCTTAGCGACAGCCACGGAGCTGTTTTTT.

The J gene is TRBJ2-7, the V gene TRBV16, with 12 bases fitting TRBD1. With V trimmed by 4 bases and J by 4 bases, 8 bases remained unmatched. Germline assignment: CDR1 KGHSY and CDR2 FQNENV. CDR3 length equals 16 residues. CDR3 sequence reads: CASSPLRGQGAYEQYF. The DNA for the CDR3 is TGTGCCAGCAGCCCCCTGCGGGGACAGGGGGCGTACGAGCAGTACTTC.

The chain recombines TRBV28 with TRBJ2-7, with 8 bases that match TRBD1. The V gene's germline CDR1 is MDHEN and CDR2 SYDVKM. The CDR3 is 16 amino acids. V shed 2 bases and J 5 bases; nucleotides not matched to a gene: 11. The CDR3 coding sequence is TGTGCCAGCAGTTTAGAGTATGCAGGGGGCGTCCACGAGCAGTACTTC. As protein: CASSLEYAGGVHEQYF.

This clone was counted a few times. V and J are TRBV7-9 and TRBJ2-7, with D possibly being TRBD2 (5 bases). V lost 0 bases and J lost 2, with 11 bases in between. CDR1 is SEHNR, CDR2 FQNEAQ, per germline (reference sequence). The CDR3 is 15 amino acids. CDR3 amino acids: CASSLAGRATYEQYF. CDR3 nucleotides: TGTGCCAGCAGCTTAGCCGGGCGGGCCACCTACGAGCAGTACTTC.

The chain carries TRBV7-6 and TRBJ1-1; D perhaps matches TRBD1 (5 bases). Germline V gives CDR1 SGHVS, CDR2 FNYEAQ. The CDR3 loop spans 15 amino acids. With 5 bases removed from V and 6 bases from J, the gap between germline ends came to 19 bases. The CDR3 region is CASSPPSTGNAEAFF. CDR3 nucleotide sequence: TGTGCCAGCAGCCCACCCTCTACAGGAAACGCTGAAGCTTTCTTT. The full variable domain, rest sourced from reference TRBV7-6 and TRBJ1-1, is GAGVSQSPRYKVTKRGQDVALRCDPISGHVSLYWYRQALGQGPEFLTYFNYEAQQDKSGLPNDRFSAERPEGSISTLTIQRTEQRDSAMYRCASSPPSTGNAEAFFGQGTRLTVV.

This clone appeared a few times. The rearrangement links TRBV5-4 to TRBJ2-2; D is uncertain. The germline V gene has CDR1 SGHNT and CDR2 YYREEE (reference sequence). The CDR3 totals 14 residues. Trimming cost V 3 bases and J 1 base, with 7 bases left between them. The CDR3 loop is CASSWPENTGELFF. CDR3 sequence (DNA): TGTGCCAGCAGCTGGCCCGAGAACACCGGGGAGCTGTTTTTT.

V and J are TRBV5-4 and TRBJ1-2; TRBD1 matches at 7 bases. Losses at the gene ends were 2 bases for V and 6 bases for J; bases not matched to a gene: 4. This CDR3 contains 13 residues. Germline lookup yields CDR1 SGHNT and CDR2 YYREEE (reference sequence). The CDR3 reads CASSLGGTDGYTF. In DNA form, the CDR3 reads TGTGCCAGCAGCTTAGGGGGCACGGATGGCTACACCTTC.